These T cell receptor beta chains were read from a single sample in a study of blood T cells in healthy people across ages. TCRdb independently ran MiXCR on the 5' RACE reads; one entry per CDR3 protein. The sample holds around 1.1 million distinct CDR3 sequences, about two fifths seen once. The sequencing sample was made of blood. These TCRs come from a man between 18 and 29 years old in good health. The CDR3 runs from the conserved cysteine through the conserved F or W. A D gene is named only where the DNA matches it firmly. Clone size, where shown, is once, few, many, or a class for clones that have expanded.

abundance	d_gene	j_gene	v_gene	len	CDR3nt	CDR3aa
NA	TRBD2	TRBJ2-1	TRBV6-5	15	TGTACCAGCAGACCGGGACTAGCGGAGAACAATGAGCAGTTCTTC	CTSRPGLAENNEQFF
NA	NA	TRBJ1-3	TRBV9	20	TGTGCCAGCAGCGCCAGGGACATGTTTTATGGGGCTCACTCTGGAAACACCATATATTTT	CASSARDMFYGAHSGNTIYF
few	TRBD1	TRBJ1-1	TRBV4-1	16	TGCGCCAGCAGCCAACACGACAGGGGGAGTTTAACTGAAGCTTTCTTT	CASSQHDRGSLTEAFF
NA	NA	TRBJ1-5	TRBV7-2	19	TGTGCCAGCAGCTTGGGACCGGGGGCGGCCGAACATAGCAATCAGCCCCAGCATTTT	CASSLGPGAAEHSNQPQHF
NA	TRBD1	TRBJ1-5	TRBV12-3/TRBV12-4	15	TGTGCCAGCAGCCGAGCGACAGGGGATAATCAGCCCCAGCATTTT	CASSRATGDNQPQHF
NA	TRBD1	TRBJ1-1	TRBV6-1	14	TGTGCCAGCAGTGATCCCCGACAGGGACCTGAAGCTTTCTTT	CASSDPRQGPEAFF
NA	TRBD2	TRBJ2-3	TRBV12-3/TRBV12-4	15	TGTGCCAGCAGTTCGACTAGCGTGCTGGCAGATACGCAGTATTTT	CASSSTSVLADTQYF
NA	NA	TRBJ1-2	TRBV25-1	14	TGTGCCAGCAGTGAACGTCGGATGTCGTATGGCTACACCTTC	CASSERRMSYGYTF
NA	TRBD1	TRBJ1-1	TRBV6-2/TRBV6-3	14	TGTGCCAGCAGTGACGACAGGGGCTACACTGAAGCTTTCTTT	CASSDDRGYTEAFF
many	TRBD1	TRBJ1-2	TRBV25-1	12	TGTGCCACCTGGGGACAGGGGTATGGCTACACCTTC	CATWGQGYGYTF
NA	NA	TRBJ2-3	TRBV20-1	13	TGCAGTGAGAGGGGGTTTAAGACAGATACGCAGTATTTT	CSERGFKTDTQYF
few	NA	TRBJ2-3	TRBV2	15	TGTGCCAGCAGTGGCCGGGACGGACAGCTTGATACGCAGTATTTT	CASSGRDGQLDTQYF
NA	NA	TRBJ2-1	TRBV6-5	15	TGTGCCAGCAGTCCGTCCGAGGGACCATACAATGAGCAGTTCTTC	CASSPSEGPYNEQFF